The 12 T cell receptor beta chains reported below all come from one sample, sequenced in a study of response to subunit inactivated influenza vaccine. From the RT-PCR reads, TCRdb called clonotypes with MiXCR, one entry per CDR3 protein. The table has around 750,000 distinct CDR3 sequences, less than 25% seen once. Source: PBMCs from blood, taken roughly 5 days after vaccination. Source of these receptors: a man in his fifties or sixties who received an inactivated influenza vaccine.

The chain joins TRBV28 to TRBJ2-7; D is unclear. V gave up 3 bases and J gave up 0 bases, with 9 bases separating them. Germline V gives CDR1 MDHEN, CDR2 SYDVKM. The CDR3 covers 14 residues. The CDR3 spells CASSFERSSYEQYF. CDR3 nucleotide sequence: TGTGCCAGCAGTTTCGAGAGAAGCTCCTACGAGCAGTACTTC.

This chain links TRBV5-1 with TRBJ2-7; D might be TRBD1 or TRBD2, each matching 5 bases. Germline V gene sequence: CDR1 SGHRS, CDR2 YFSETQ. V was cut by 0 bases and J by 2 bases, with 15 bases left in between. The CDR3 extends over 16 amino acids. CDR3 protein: CASSLVTGVGTYEQYF. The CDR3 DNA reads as TGCGCCAGCAGCTTGGTTACAGGTGTCGGGACCTACGAGCAGTACTTC.

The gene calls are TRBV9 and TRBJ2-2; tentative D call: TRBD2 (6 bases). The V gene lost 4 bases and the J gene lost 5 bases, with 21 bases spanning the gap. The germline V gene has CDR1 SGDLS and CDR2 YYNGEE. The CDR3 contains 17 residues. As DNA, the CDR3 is TGTGCCAGCAGCCCAATTAGCGGCCGGACTGGGACCGGGGAGCTGTTTTTT. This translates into CASSPISGRTGTGELFF.

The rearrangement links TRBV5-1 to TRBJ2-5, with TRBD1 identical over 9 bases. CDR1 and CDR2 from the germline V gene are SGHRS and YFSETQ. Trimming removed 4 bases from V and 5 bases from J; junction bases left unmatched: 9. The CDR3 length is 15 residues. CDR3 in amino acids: CASSAGQGLGETQYF. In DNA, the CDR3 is TGCGCCAGCAGCGCGGGACAGGGCCTCGGCGAGACCCAGTACTTC.

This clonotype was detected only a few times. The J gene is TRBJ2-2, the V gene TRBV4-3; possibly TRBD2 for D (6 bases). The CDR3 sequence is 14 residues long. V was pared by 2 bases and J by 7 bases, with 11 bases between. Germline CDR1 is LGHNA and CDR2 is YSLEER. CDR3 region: CASSQSGVSGELFF. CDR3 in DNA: TGCGCCAGCAGCCAATCGGGAGTCAGCGGGGAGCTGTTTTTT.

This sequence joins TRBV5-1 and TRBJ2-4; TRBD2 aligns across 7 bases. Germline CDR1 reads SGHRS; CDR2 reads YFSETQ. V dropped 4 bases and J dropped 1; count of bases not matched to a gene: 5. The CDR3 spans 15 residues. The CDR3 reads CASSPGGSAKNIQYF. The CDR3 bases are TGCGCCAGCAGCCCCGGGGGGTCGGCCAAAAACATTCAGTACTTC.

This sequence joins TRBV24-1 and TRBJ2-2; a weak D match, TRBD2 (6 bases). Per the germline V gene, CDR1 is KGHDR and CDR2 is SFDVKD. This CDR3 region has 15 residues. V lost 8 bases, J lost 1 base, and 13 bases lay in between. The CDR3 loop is CATKEGSGNTGELFF. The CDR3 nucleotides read TGTGCCACCAAGGAGGGCTCGGGGAACACCGGGGAGCTGTTTTTT.

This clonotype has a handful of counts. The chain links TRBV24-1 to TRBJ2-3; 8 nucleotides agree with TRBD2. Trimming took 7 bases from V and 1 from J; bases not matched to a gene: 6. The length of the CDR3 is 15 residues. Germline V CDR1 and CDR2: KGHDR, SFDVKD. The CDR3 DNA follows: TGTGCCACCAGGAGCGGGAGTGGCCGCACAGATACGCAGTATTTT. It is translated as CATRSGSGRTDTQYF.

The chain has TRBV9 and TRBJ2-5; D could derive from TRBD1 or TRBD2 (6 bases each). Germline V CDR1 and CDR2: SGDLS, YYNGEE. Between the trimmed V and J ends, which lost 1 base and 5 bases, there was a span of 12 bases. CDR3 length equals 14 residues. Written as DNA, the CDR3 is TGTGCCAGCAGCGTAAGGGGGGAGCGGGAGACCCAGTACTTC. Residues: CASSVRGERETQYF. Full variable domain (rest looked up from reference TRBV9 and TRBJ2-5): DSGVTQTPKHLITATGQRVTLRCSPRSGDLSVYWYQQSLDQGLQFLIQYYNGEERAKGNILERFSAQQFPDLHSELNLSSLELGDSALYFCASSVRGERETQYFGPGTRLLVL.

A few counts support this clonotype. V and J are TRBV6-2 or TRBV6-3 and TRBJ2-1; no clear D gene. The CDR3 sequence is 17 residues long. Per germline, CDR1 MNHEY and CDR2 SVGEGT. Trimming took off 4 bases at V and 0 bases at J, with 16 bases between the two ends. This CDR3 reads CASSSFIGPSSYNEQFF. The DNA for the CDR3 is TGTGCCAGCAGTTCGTTTATAGGACCTAGCTCCTACAATGAGCAGTTCTTC.

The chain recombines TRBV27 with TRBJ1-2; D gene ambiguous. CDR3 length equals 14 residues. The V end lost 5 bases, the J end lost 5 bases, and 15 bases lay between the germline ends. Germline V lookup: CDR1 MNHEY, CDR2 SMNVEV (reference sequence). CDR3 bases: TGTGCCAGCAGTACCCAGGACGGTCCATATGGCTACACCTTC. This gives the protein CASSTQDGPYGYTF.

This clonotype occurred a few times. CDR3 nucleotides: TGCGCCAGCAGCCATGGACAGAGCGTCTCTGGGGCCAACGTCCTGACTTTC. This encodes CASSHGQSVSGANVLTF. This chain joins TRBV4-1 and TRBJ2-6; D may be TRBD1 (6 bases). Germline V gene data show CDR1 as MGHRA and CDR2 as YSYEKL. This CDR3 region has 17 residues. Trimming removed 3 bases from V and 0 bases from J, with 12 bases in between.